This T cell receptor (beta chain) was recorded in a study of blood T cells in healthy people across ages. As for the study in general: Per two T cells, about one barcoded beta molecule was captured through template switching.

A second roughly 6 to 11 cycle PCR used barcoded and J-beta primers. Researchers report that a template-switch adaptor with 12 random nucleotides tagged each cDNA molecule. TCRdb re-derived calls from the 5' RACE reads in MiXCR, one entry per CDR3 protein. The sample has about 780,000 distinct CDR3 sequences; roughly 46% are singletons. As for this clonotype: Its antigen is as yet unknown.

CDR3 size: 17 residues. Germline CDR1 is SEHNR and CDR2 is FQNEAQ (reference sequence). The ends were cut back, 1 base at V and 2 bases at J, with 17 bases in the middle. Study-level points and caveats: Significant beta diversity loss was already apparent by age roughly 38, declining roughly linearly.

The rearrangement uses TRBV7-9 and TRBJ2-5, with D possibly being TRBD2 (7 bases). Material for sequencing was blood. This TCR came from a man older than 75 in good health. DNA for the CDR3: TGTGCCAGCAGCTTAGACGTCGGCGGGGGCCATCAAGAGACCCAGTACTTC. Translation gives CASSLDVGGGHQETQYF. Full variable domain (rest looked up from reference TRBV7-9 and TRBJ2-5): DTGVSQNPRHKITKRGQNVTFRCDPISEHNRLYWYRQTLGQGPEFLTYFQNEAQLEKSRLLSDRFSAERPKGSFSTLEIQRTEQGDSAMYLCASSLDVGGGHQETQYFGPGTRLLVL.